This entry lists 18 T cell receptor beta chains sequenced from one sample in a study of blood T cells in healthy people across ages (dated by TCRdb to about 2015). Library creation used 5' RACE. The sequencing machine was an Illumina HiSeq 2500. A second roughly 7 to 11 cycle PCR used a sample-barcoded 5' primer and a J-beta primer mix. TCRdb cleaned the public reads at Q25 with fastp, built clones with MiXCR and kept in-frame beta chains. Each record represents a unique CDR3 protein, reported with the most common genes and DNA among its rows. The sample table records about 630,000 distinct CDR3 sequences; over 20% of these occur just once. Roughly 3.6% of the sample is held by the ten biggest clonotypes. The sequenced material came from blood. The receptors come from a man aged 65-85 years in good health.

CDR3 nucleotide sequence: TGTGCCAGCAGTGAGATCCGGGACAGGCAAGAGACCCAGTACTTC. Its protein is CASSEIRDRQETQYF. The V call is TRBV25-1, the J call TRBJ2-5; 8 nucleotides line up with TRBD1. The CDR3 has 15 residues. Per germline, CDR1 MGHDK and CDR2 SYGVNS. V shed 3 bases and J 2 bases; nucleotides not matched to a gene: 5.

A note on this clonotype: A read error may explain this, as a much larger clone is one base away. The chain uses TRBV3-1 and TRBJ2-5; 7 bases line up with TRBD1. The V segment lost 1 base and the J segment 7 bases; nucleotides outside the gene matches: 6. Germline CDR1 LGHDT, CDR2 YNNKEL (reference sequence). The length of the CDR3 is 14 residues. The CDR3 loop is CASSQADRKGTQYF. The CDR3 DNA reads as TGTGCCAGCAGCCAAGCGGACAGGAAAGGGACCCAGTACTTC.

With regard to this clonotype: A junction boundary mismatches the germline segment, possibly from a read error. The V call is TRBV7-8, the J call TRBJ2-1, with D uncertain. In germline, CDR1 is SGHVS, CDR2 FQNEAQ. The CDR3 totals 11 residues. The CDR3 DNA sequence: TGTGCCAGCGGCTTTGTTCGTGAGCAGTTCTTC. As protein: CASGFVREQFF. The whole variable domain, filled in from reference TRBV7-8 and TRBJ2-1, reads GAGVSQSPRYKVAKRGQDVALRCDPISGHVSLFWYQQALGQGPEFLTYFQNEAQLDKSGLPSDRFFAERPEGSVSTLKIQRTQQEDSAVYLCASGFVREQFFGPGTRLTVL.

In DNA, the CDR3 is TGTGCCTGGAGCACACGGCGGCCCGGCGCAACTAATGAAAAACTGTTTTTT. It is translated as CAWSTRRPGATNEKLFF. The chain recombines TRBV30 with TRBJ1-4; D remains unclear. Trimming shortened V by 3 bases and J by 0 bases, and 17 bases separated the two germline ends. CDR3 length equals 17 residues. CDR1 and CDR2 (germline): GTSNPN, SVGIG (reference sequence).

The CDR3 sequence: CASSLLPGTGYNEQFF. CDR3 DNA sequence: TGTGCCAGCAGCTTACTCCCGGGGACGGGATACAATGAGCAGTTCTTC. This chain joins TRBV7-9 and TRBJ2-1; TRBD1 or TRBD2 may be the D gene (5 bases each). The CDR3 runs to 16 residues. V gave up 2 bases and J gave up 4 bases, with 15 bases separating them. Germline V gene data show CDR1 as SEHNR and CDR2 as FQNEAQ (reference sequence).

This chain joins TRBV28 and TRBJ1-1; D not certain. The ends were cut back, 7 bases at V and 11 bases at J, with 17 bases in the middle. Germline-derived CDR1 and CDR2 are MDHEN and SYDVKM. The CDR3 length is 12 residues. The CDR3 region is CASNEGVGWAFF. In DNA form, the CDR3 reads TGTGCCAGCAATGAAGGAGTGGGTTGGGCTTTCTTT.

The chain carries TRBV4-1 and TRBJ2-5; no clear D gene. The CDR3 consists of 15 residues. Germline assignment: CDR1 MGHRA and CDR2 YSYEKL. V dropped 4 bases and J dropped 5 bases, with 17 bases sitting between them. The CDR3 loop is CASSPLYVGGETQYF. The CDR3 bases are TGCGCCAGCAGCCCCCTCTATGTAGGCGGTGAGACCCAGTACTTC.

Concerning this clonotype itself: One base away lies a much larger clone, so this may be a sequencing read error. The chain has TRBV7-2 and TRBJ1-4; no reliable D call. Germline V CDR1 and CDR2: SGHTA, FQGNSA. The CDR3 spans 12 residues. The CDR3 spells CASGLKNEKLFF. The DNA of the CDR3 is TGTGCCAGCGGCTTAAAGAATGAAAAACTGTTTTTT. The complete variable domain, with remaining parts taken from reference TRBV7-2 and TRBJ1-4, reads GAGVSQSPSNKVTEKGKDVELRCDPISGHTALYWYRQSLGQGLEFLIYFQGNSAPDKSGLPSDRFSAERTGGSVSTLTIQRTQQEDSAVYLCASGLKNEKLFFGSGTQLSVL.

This chain links TRBV5-1 with TRBJ1-5; no clear D gene. Germline V gene lookup returns CDR1 SGHRS and CDR2 YFSETQ. The CDR3 length is 13 residues. V was shortened by 3 bases and J by 5 bases, with 9 bases between the two germline ends. CDR3 in DNA: TGCGCCAGCAGCTGGTCATCGGATCAGCCCCAGCATTTT. This gives the protein CASSWSSDQPQHF.

With regard to this clonotype: This clone may be a read error of a much larger clone one base away. The CDR3 loop reads CAGSLRDHQETQYF. DNA for the CDR3: TGCGCCGGCAGCTTACGGGATCACCAAGAGACCCAGTACTTC. The chain couples TRBV5-1 to TRBJ2-5, with a possible D match to TRBD2 (5 bases). The CDR3 totals 14 residues. Germline V lookup: CDR1 SGHRS, CDR2 YFSETQ.

This clonotype has just a few counts. The chain recombines TRBV3-1 with TRBJ1-1, with D possibly matching TRBD1 (5 bases). Germline-derived CDR1 and CDR2 are LGHDT and YNNKEL (reference sequence). This CDR3 has 12 amino acids. V was shortened by 6 bases and J by 1 base, with 6 bases between the two germline ends. The DNA of the CDR3 is TGTGCCAGCAGTGGGGGGAACACTGAAGCTTTCTTT. As protein: CASSGGNTEAFF. Together with reference TRBV3-1 and TRBJ1-1, the CDR3 gives the full variable domain: DTAVSQTPKYLVTQMGNDKSIKCEQNLGHDTMYWYKQDSKKFLKIMFSYNNKELIINETVPNRFSPKSPDKAHLNLHINSLELGDSAVYFCASSGGNTEAFFGQGTRLTVV.

This clonotype was counted between two and nine times. CDR3 amino acids: CASSLGSSGPAKNIQYF. CDR3 in DNA: TGTGCCAGCAGCTTAGGGTCTAGCGGTCCAGCCAAAAACATTCAGTACTTC. This chain joins TRBV7-6 and TRBJ2-4; 7 nucleotides match TRBD2. Germline lookup yields CDR1 SGHVS and CDR2 FNYEAQ. J gave up 0 bases and V 1 base, and 6 bases lay outside the gene matches. The CDR3 has 17 residues.

The rearrangement links TRBV7-2 to TRBJ2-7; 7 positions agree with TRBD2. Judging by the DNA end, TRBJ2-1 fits better; the J call may be wrong. Looked up from germline, CDR1 is SGHTA and CDR2 is FQGNSA. The CDR3 has 16 residues. The CDR3 DNA is TGTGCCAGCAGCCCGCAGACGGGAGGAGGATTTAATGAGCAGTTCTTC. Protein: CASSPQTGGGFNEQFF.

This clonotype was recorded a few times. V usage is TRBV5-5 and J usage is TRBJ1-5; a possible D gene is TRBD1 (5 bases). V shed 2 bases and J shed 3 bases, with 12 bases lying between them. Per the germline V gene, CDR1 is SGHKS and CDR2 is YYEKEE (reference sequence). The CDR3 contains 15 residues. The CDR3 coding sequence is TGTGCCAGCAGCTTCGACGGGGCCGACAATCAGCCCCAGCATTTT. It encodes CASSFDGADNQPQHF.

This clonotype has only a few counts. The V and J genes are TRBV18 and TRBJ2-7, with a tentative D call TRBD1 (6 bases). Trimming cost V 1 base and J 4 bases, with 8 bases left between them. The germline V gene has CDR1 KGHSH and CDR2 LQKENI. This CDR3 is built from 13 residues. CDR3 in amino acids: CASSPQQGYEQYF. DNA for the CDR3: TGTGCCAGCTCACCACAACAGGGTTACGAGCAGTACTTC.

This clonotype appeared a few times. CDR3 sequence reads: CAITSGVSTDTQYF. CDR3 DNA: TGTGCCATCACGTCGGGAGTAAGCACAGATACGCAGTATTTT. V usage is TRBV10-3 and J usage is TRBJ2-3, with D possibly TRBD2 on 6 matching bases. Germline-derived CDR1 and CDR2 are ENHRY and SYGVKD. The ends were cut back, 7 bases at V and 0 bases at J, with 11 bases in the middle. This CDR3 region has 14 residues.

The chain joins TRBV20-1 to TRBJ2-7; 9 nucleotides match TRBD1. V was pared by 4 bases and J by 1 base, with 5 bases of the junction left unmatched. The CDR3 consists of 14 residues. CDR1 and CDR2 from the germline V gene are DFQATT and SNEGSKA (reference sequence). The CDR3: CSAKNRGLSYEQYF. The CDR3, as DNA: TGCAGTGCTAAGAACAGGGGGCTATCCTACGAGCAGTACTTC.

The V and J genes are TRBV29-1 and TRBJ2-3, with a tentative D call TRBD1 (5 bases). CDR3 length equals 13 residues. The germline V gene encodes CDR1 SQVTM and CDR2 ANQGSEA. Trimming left V 8 bases short and J 6 bases short, with 18 bases between. CDR3 sequence: CSINDRSGDTQYF. DNA for the CDR3: TGCAGCATCAATGACAGATCTGGGGATACGCAGTATTTT.